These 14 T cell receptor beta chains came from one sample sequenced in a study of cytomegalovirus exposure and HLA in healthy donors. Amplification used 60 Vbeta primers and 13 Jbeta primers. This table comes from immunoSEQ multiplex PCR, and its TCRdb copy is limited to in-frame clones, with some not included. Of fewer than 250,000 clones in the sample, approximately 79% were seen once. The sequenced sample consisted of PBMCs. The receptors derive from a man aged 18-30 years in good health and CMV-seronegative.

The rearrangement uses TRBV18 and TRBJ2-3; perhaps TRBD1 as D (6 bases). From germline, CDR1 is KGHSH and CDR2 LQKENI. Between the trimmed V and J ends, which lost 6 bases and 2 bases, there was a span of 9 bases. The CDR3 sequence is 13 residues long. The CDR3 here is CASSTGLTDTQYF. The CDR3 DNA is TGTGCCAGCTCGACAGGCCTCACAGATACGCAGTATTTT.

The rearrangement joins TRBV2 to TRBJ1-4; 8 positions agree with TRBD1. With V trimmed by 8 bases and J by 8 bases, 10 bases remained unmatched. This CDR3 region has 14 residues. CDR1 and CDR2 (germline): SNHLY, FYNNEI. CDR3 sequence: CASGVQGASEKLFF. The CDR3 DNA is TGTGCCAGCGGAGTCCAGGGGGCGTCGGAAAAACTGTTTTTT.

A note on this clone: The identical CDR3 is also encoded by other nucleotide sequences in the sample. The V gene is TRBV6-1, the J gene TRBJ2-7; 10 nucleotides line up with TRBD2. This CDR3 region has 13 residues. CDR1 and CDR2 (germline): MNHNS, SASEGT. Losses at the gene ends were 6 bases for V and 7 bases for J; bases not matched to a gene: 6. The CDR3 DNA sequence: TGTGCCAGCAGCCTAGCGGGGGCCTCGGAGCAGTACTTC. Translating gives CASSLAGASEQYF.

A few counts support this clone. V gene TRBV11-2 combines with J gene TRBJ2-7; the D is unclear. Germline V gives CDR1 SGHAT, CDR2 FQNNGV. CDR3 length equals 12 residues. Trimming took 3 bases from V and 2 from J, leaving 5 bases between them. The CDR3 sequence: CASSFLTYEQYF. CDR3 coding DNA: TGTGCCAGCAGCTTCTTAACCTACGAGCAGTACTTC. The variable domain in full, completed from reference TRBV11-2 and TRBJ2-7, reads EAGVAQSPRYKIIEKRQSVAFWCNPISGHATLYWYQQILGQGPKLLIQFQNNGVVDDSQLPKDRFSAERLKGVDSTLKIQPAKLEDSAVYLCASSFLTYEQYFGPGTRLTVT.

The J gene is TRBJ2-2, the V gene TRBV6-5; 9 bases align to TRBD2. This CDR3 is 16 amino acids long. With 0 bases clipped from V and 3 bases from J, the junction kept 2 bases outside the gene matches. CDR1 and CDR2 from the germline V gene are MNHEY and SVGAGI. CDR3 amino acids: CASSYSSSGDTGELFF. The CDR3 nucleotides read TGTGCCAGCAGTTACTCATCTAGCGGGGACACCGGGGAGCTGTTTTTT.

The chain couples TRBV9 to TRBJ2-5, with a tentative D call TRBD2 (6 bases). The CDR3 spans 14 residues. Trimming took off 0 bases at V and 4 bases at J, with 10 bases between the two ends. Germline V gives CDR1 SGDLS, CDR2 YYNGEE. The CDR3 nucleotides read TGTGCCAGCAGCGTAGGCGGGGTTTTAGAGACCCAGTACTTC. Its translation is CASSVGGVLETQYF.

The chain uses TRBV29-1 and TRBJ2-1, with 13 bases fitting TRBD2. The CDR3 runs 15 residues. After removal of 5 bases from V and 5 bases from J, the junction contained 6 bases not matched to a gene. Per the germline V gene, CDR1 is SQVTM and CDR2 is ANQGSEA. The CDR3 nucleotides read TGCAGCGTTACTGGACTAGCGGGAGTGGACAATGAGCAGTTCTTC. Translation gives CSVTGLAGVDNEQFF.

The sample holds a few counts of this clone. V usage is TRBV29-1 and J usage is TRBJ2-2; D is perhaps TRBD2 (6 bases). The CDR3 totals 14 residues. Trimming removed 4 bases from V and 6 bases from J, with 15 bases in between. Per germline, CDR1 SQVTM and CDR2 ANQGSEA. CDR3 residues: CSVGHAPGAGELFF. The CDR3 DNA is TGCAGCGTTGGTCATGCCCCGGGGGCCGGGGAGCTGTTTTTT.

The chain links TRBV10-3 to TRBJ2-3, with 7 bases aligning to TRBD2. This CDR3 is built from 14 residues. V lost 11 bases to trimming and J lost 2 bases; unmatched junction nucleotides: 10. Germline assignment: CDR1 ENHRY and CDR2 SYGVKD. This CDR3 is CAFSGSGLTDTQYF. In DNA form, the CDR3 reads TGTGCCTTCTCGGGTAGCGGGCTCACAGATACGCAGTATTTT.

This chain's CDR3 is CASSLGQGAGQPQHF. CDR3 DNA sequence: TGTGCCAGCAGCCTTGGACAGGGGGCAGGTCAGCCCCAGCATTTT. The J gene is TRBJ1-5, the V gene TRBV4-2; TRBD1 matches at 11 bases. V was pared by 4 bases and J by 6 bases, with 5 bases of the junction left unmatched. Germline assignment: CDR1 LGHNA and CDR2 YNFKEQ. The CDR3 totals 15 residues.

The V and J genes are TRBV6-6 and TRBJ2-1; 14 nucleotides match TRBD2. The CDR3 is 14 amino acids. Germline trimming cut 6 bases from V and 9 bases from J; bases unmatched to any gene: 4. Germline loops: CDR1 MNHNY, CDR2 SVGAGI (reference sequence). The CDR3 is CASSLGLAGGEQFF. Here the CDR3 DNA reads TGTGCCAGCAGCCTCGGACTAGCGGGAGGTGAGCAGTTCTTC.

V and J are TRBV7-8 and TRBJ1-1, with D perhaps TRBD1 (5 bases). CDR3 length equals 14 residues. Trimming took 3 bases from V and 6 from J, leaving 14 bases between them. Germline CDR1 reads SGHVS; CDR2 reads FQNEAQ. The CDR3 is CASSFAREGPEAFF. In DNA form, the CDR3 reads TGTGCCAGCAGCTTTGCCAGGGAGGGGCCTGAAGCTTTCTTT. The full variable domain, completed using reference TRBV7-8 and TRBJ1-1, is GAGVSQSPRYKVAKRGQDVALRCDPISGHVSLFWYQQALGQGPEFLTYFQNEAQLDKSGLPSDRFFAERPEGSVSTLKIQRTQQEDSAVYLCASSFAREGPEAFFGQGTRLTVV.

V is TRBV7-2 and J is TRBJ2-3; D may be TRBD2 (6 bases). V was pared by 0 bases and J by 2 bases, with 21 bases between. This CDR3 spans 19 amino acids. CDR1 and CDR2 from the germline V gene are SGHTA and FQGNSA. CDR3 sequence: CASSLALSRGAGNTDTQYF. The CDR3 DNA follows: TGTGCCAGCAGCTTAGCGCTCTCTCGAGGAGCGGGCAACACAGATACGCAGTATTTT. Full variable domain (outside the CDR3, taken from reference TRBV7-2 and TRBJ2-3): GAGVSQSPSNKVTEKGKDVELRCDPISGHTALYWYRQSLGQGLEFLIYFQGNSAPDKSGLPSDRFSAERTGGSVSTLTIQRTQQEDSAVYLCASSLALSRGAGNTDTQYFGPGTRLTVL.

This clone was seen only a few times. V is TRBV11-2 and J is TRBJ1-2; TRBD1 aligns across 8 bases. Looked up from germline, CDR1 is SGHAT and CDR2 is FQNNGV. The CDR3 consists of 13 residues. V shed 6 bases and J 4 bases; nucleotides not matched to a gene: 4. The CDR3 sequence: CASSRTGIYGYTF. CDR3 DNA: TGTGCCAGCAGTAGGACAGGGATCTATGGCTACACCTTC.